This T cell receptor beta chain emerged from a study of early T cells in non-severe SARS-CoV-2 infection. Study in general: Chains from this unsorted whole-blood bulk RNA could not be paired. Study conclusions and caveats: Matches to VDJdb favored anti-spike CD8 responses and missed private and CD4 specificities.

Individual cDNA molecules received unique molecular identifiers. In TCRdb, the 5' RACE reads were re-called with MiXCR into one record per CDR3 protein. The data hold 63,000 or so distinct CDR3 sequences, with approximately 10% observed a single time. V was cut by 4 bases and J by 3 bases, with 10 bases left in between. Germline assignment: CDR1 SGHTA and CDR2 FQGNSA. The CDR3 contains 14 residues. This clonotype has a count of ten or more. Its matching antigen is unknown. Sequencing used whole blood, obtained at baseline. The sequence came from an adult who was a healthcare worker with PCR-confirmed SARS-CoV-2 infection or an uninfected control (not recorded which). The J gene is TRBJ1-5, the V gene TRBV7-2; the D gene is possibly TRBD1 (5 bases). The CDR3 region is CASSSRQLNQPQHF. The CDR3 DNA is TGTGCCAGCAGCTCGAGACAGCTCAATCAGCCCCAGCATTTT.